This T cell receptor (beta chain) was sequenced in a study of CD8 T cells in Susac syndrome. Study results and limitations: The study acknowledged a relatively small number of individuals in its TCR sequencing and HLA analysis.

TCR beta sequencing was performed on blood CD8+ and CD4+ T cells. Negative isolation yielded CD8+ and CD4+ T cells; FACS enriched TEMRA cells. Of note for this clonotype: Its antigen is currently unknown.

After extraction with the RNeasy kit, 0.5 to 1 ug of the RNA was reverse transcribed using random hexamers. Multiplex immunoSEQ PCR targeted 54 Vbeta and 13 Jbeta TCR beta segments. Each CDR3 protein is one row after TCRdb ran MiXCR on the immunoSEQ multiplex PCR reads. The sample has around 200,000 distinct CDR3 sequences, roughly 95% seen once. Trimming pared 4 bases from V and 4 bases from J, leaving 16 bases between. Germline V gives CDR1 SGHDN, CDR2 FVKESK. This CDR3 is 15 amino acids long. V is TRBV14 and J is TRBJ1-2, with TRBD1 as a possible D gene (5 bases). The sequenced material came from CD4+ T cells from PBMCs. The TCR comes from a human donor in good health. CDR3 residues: CASSRIRGGIYGYTF. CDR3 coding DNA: TGTGCCAGCAGCCGGATCCGTGGGGGAATCTATGGCTACACCTTC.